One sample yielded the 14 T cell receptor beta chains listed below, sequenced in a study of blood T cell repertoires in COVID-19. Assay used: immunoSEQ multiplex PCR; TCRdb lists only in-frame clones, some missing. The sample has around 99,000 clones; 80% are singletons. Sequencing input: peripheral blood. The receptors shown here come from a man aged 50 or older who had recovered from COVID-19.

The rearrangement joins TRBV10-1 to TRBJ1-2; the D gene is possibly TRBD1 (5 bases). V gave up 8 bases and J gave up 8 bases, with 21 bases separating them. Germline V lookup: CDR1 WNHNN, CDR2 SYGVQD (reference sequence). CDR3 size: 14 residues. The DNA of the CDR3 is TGCGCCAGCGCCCCGGCAGGGATAACGGAAGGCTACACCTTC. This gives the protein CASAPAGITEGYTF.

The V gene is TRBV19, the J gene TRBJ1-1, with 10 bases that match TRBD1. The V segment lost 7 bases and the J segment 0 bases; nucleotides outside the gene matches: 14. The germline V gene encodes CDR1 LNHDA and CDR2 SQIVND (reference sequence). The CDR3 length is 18 residues. CDR3 sequence (DNA): TGTGCCAGTACTCTGAACCGGGACAGGGGTCTTTTGAACACTGAAGCTTTCTTT. Residues: CASTLNRDRGLLNTEAFF.

J is TRBJ2-4 and V is TRBV7-9; no clear D gene. CDR3 length: 13 amino acids. Germline lookup yields CDR1 SEHNR and CDR2 FQNEAQ (reference sequence). V shed 0 bases and J shed 9 bases, with 9 bases lying between them. In nucleotides, the CDR3 is TGTGCCAGCAGCTTAGCGCATGTCGGCATTCAGTACTTC. This translates into CASSLAHVGIQYF. The complete variable domain, with remaining parts taken from reference TRBV7-9 and TRBJ2-4, reads DTGVSQNPRHKITKRGQNVTFRCDPISEHNRLYWYRQTLGQGPEFLTYFQNEAQLEKSRLLSDRFSAERPKGSFSTLEIQRTEQGDSAMYLCASSLAHVGIQYFGAGTRLSVL.

This rearrangement joins TRBV7-2 to TRBJ1-3; possible D gene TRBD1, 5 bases. The CDR3 contains 16 residues. Germline CDR1 is SGHTA and CDR2 is FQGNSA. Deletions cut 3 bases from V and 4 bases from J, with 16 bases between. The CDR3, as DNA: TGTGCCAGCAGCTTTTTCCCCAGGGTCTCAGGAAACACCATATATTTT. This encodes CASSFFPRVSGNTIYF.

This clone is judged medium-sized (0.01 to 0.1%). This sample also contains other DNA sequences that code for the same CDR3. This chain uses TRBV18 with TRBJ1-5; 10 bases are a match to TRBD1. The CDR3 consists of 15 residues. Losses at the gene ends were 3 bases for V and 2 bases for J; bases not matched to a gene: 1. Germline V gene lookup returns CDR1 KGHSH and CDR2 LQKENI. CDR3 in amino acids: CASSPDRGGNQPQHF. The DNA of the CDR3 is TGTGCCAGCTCACCGGACAGGGGGGGCAATCAGCCCCAGCATTTT.

The chain couples TRBV5-1 to TRBJ1-5; D call uncertain. The CDR3 runs 13 residues. Deletions cut 4 bases from V and 6 bases from J, with 11 bases between. Germline V gene data show CDR1 as SGHRS and CDR2 as YFSETQ. CDR3 DNA sequence: TGCGCCAGCAGCGTTGAGGGAGCTCAGCCCCAGCATTTT. Protein product: CASSVEGAQPQHF.

This chain links TRBV2 with TRBJ1-6; D ambiguous. Trimming left V 4 bases short and J 8 bases short, with 12 bases between. Germline V gene sequence: CDR1 SNHLY, CDR2 FYNNEI. The CDR3 is 14 residues long. The CDR3 region has the DNA TGTGCCAGCAGTGCGGCGGAAAGAGATTCACCCCTCCACTTT. It specifies CASSAAERDSPLHF.

This chain joins TRBV3-1 (or the pseudogene TRBV3-2) and TRBJ1-1; 7 positions match TRBD1. V gave up 4 bases and J gave up 1 base; unmatched junction bases: 9. CDR1 is LGHDT and CDR2 is YNNKEL in the germline V gene (reference sequence). The CDR3 extends over 16 amino acids. The CDR3 region is CASSPFRTGKNTEAFF. The CDR3 DNA is TGTGCCAGCAGCCCGTTCCGGACAGGCAAGAACACTGAAGCTTTCTTT.

V usage is TRBV5-1 and J usage is TRBJ1-3, with D perhaps matching TRBD1 (5 bases). Germline V lookup: CDR1 SGHRS, CDR2 YFSETQ. CDR3 length: 15 amino acids. Trimming removed 4 bases from V and 2 bases from J, with 13 bases in between. CDR3 sequence (DNA): TGCGCCAGCAGCGCCGGGGGTATTGCTGGAAACACCATATATTTT. Amino acid sequence: CASSAGGIAGNTIYF.

This chain's CDR3 is CASGPSGTDNQPQHF. In DNA form, the CDR3 reads TGTGCCAGCGGACCTTCTGGGACAGATAATCAGCCCCAGCATTTT. This chain connects TRBV6-5 to TRBJ1-5; the match to TRBD1 covers 7 bases. CDR1 and CDR2 (germline): MNHEY, SVGAGI. Unmatched junction bases numbered 11, after V lost 8 bases and J lost 4 bases. This CDR3 comprises 15 residues.

This chain connects TRBV7-9 to TRBJ2-2, with 14 bases identical to TRBD2. Germline values: CDR1 SEHNR, CDR2 FQNEAQ (reference sequence). The CDR3 contains 19 residues. V shed 5 bases, J shed 4 bases, and the junction held 12 bases outside the gene matches. CDR3 DNA: TGTGCCAGCAGCCTGGAGGGACTAGCGGGAGCCCCGAGCACCGGGGAGCTGTTTTTT. Residues: CASSLEGLAGAPSTGELFF.

The chain recombines TRBV20-1 with TRBJ1-2; the match to TRBD1 covers 7 bases. The CDR3 is 16 residues long. V lost 3 bases and J lost 6; bases outside the gene matches: 16. Germline V gives CDR1 DFQATT, CDR2 SNEGSKA (reference sequence). The CDR3 DNA follows: TGCAGTGCTAGTGGTAGCACAGGGGCAAGATCCCATGGCTACACCTTC. This translates into CSASGSTGARSHGYTF.

This clone turned up a few times. The chain carries TRBV6-5 and TRBJ1-1; tentative D call: TRBD1 (6 bases). CDR1 MNHEY and CDR2 SVGAGI come from the germline V gene. Trimming took 8 bases from V and 3 from J, leaving 19 bases between them. The CDR3 runs 15 residues. CDR3 amino acids: CASRVRGIGDTEAFF. CDR3 nucleotide sequence: TGTGCCAGCCGAGTGAGGGGGATCGGGGACACTGAAGCTTTCTTT.

The rearrangement links TRBV9 to TRBJ1-5, with D possibly TRBD1 on 5 matching bases. CDR3 length: 15 amino acids. The V gene's germline CDR1 is SGDLS and CDR2 YYNGEE. Trimming took 2 bases from V and 2 from J, leaving 11 bases between them. The CDR3 here is CASSVQGGGNQPQHF. CDR3 DNA: TGTGCCAGCAGCGTCCAGGGAGGGGGCAATCAGCCCCAGCATTTT.